A selection of T cell receptor beta chains follows, all from one sample in a study of human T cells and chemical hapten exposure. One entry per CDR3 protein results from TCRdb running MiXCR on the RACE reads. The table has under 95,000 distinct CDR3 sequences, 8.5% to 9% seen once. The source material was whole blood. The receptor source for this set is a female donor in good health. Some clones in this sample may be carry-over from other donors' samples. Each CDR3 is given with its conserved first and last residue. The D gene is left open where the match is weak. The size field is filled for only some rows; it gives once, few, many or a size class.

>.|TRBJ1-1|many|TRBV5-1
TGCGCCAGCAGCTTGGAATATTTGTCCACTGAAGCTTTCTTT
CASSLEYLSTEAFF
>.|TRBJ1-2|.|TRBV27
TGTGCCAGCAGTGTATCAGTAAGGGGGGAGGACTATGGCTACACCTTC
CASSVSVRGEDYGYTF
>.|TRBJ2-5|.|TRBV5-6
TGTGCCAGCAGCTTCGGCACAGGGCTGGAGACCCAGTACTTC
CASSFGTGLETQYF
>.|TRBJ1-4|many|TRBV28
TGTGCCAGCAGGCCTCCCGATCGGGCAACTAATGAAAAACTGTTTTTT
CASRPPDRATNEKLFF
>.|TRBJ1-5|few|TRBV27
TGTGCCAGCAGTTTAGATTCTATGGGGAATCAGCCCCAGCATTTT
CASSLDSMGNQPQHF
>TRBD1|TRBJ2-1|many|TRBV7-2
TGTGCCAGCAGACAATCCGGGACAGGGGTTAGTGAGCAGTTCTTC
CASRQSGTGVSEQFF
>.|TRBJ2-3|.|TRBV9
TGTGCCAGCAGCGTAGAGACTAGGACAGATACGCAGTATTTT
CASSVETRTDTQYF
>.|TRBJ2-6|.|TRBV19
TGTGCCAGTAGTATAGCCCCCTGGGGGGCTGGGGCCAACGTCCTGACTTTC
CASSIAPWGAGANVLTF
>.|TRBJ1-6|few|TRBV6-2/TRBV6-3
TGTGCCAGCAGTCCGACAGAAGCGGGATCACCCCTCCACTTT
CASSPTEAGSPLHF
>TRBD1|TRBJ2-3|many|TRBV28
TGTGCCAGCAGTTTAGGGACAGGGGAGACAGATACGCAGTATTTT
CASSLGTGETDTQYF
>.|TRBJ1-4|few|TRBV29-1
TGCAGCGTTGAACTTCGGGACCGAGGAAATGAAAAACTGTTTTTT
CSVELRDRGNEKLFF
>TRBD2|TRBJ2-5|.|TRBV29-1
TGCAGCGTCGAGGGCTCCCCGGGGGGACTCGAGGGAGAGACCCAGTACTTC
CSVEGSPGGLEGETQYF
>.|TRBJ1-3|.|TRBV20-1
TGCAGTGCTAGAGACCCGATGACAGGCTCTGGAAACACCATATATTTT
CSARDPMTGSGNTIYF
>TRBD1|TRBJ2-7|.|TRBV5-1
TGCGCCAGCAATCCGTCCGGGACAGGGGTTTACGAGCAGTACTTC
CASNPSGTGVYEQYF
>.|TRBJ2-6|few|TRBV19
TGTGCCAGTAGTCTCGGGGGCGGCAGACCGGGGGCCAACGTCCTGACTTTC
CASSLGGGRPGANVLTF
>TRBD1|TRBJ2-4|.|TRBV6-2/TRBV6-3
TGTGCCACCTGGGACAGGAGGCTCGAGGGCATTCAGTACTTC
CATWDRRLEGIQYF
>.|TRBJ1-1|few|TRBV5-5
TGTGCCAGCAGCTTTCAGCCCGAGTACACTGAAGCTTTCTTT
CASSFQPEYTEAFF
>.|TRBJ1-3|medium-sized|TRBV7-9
TGTGCCAGCAGCTTAAAAAGGGCTTCGCAGGGCACCATATATTTT
CASSLKRASQGTIYF
>TRBD2|TRBJ2-7|many|TRBV27
TGTGCCAGCAGTTTACTAGCGGGAGGGACCGAGCAGTACTTC
CASSLLAGGTEQYF
>TRBD1|TRBJ1-1|.|TRBV27
TGTGCCAGCAGGTCCTTGGGGACAGGGTATGCTGAAGCTTTCTTT
CASRSLGTGYAEAFF
>.|TRBJ2-7|.|TRBV10-2
TGCGCCAGCAGTGAGACAGGAGACTCCTACGAGCAGTACTTC
CASSETGDSYEQYF
>.|TRBJ1-4|few|TRBV7-3
TGTGCCAGCAGCTTCTCCCAGGGTGAAAAACTGTTTTTT
CASSFSQGEKLFF